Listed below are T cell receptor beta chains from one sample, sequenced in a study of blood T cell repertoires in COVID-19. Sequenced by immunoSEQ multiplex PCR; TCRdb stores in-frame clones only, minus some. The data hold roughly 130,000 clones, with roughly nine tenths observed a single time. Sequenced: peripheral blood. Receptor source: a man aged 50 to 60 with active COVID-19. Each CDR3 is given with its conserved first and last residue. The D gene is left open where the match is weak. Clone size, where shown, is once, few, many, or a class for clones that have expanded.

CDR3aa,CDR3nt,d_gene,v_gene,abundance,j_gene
CASEKGGWTGELFF,TGTGCTAGTGAAAAGGGGGGGTGGACCGGGGAGCTGTTTTTT,NA,TRBV12-5,NA,TRBJ2-2
CASRSSGDTQYF,TGTGCCAGCAGATCTAGTGGGGATACGCAGTATTTT,NA,TRBV6-5,NA,TRBJ2-3
CASSRDTPYEQYF,TGTGCCAGTAGTCGGGATACCCCCTACGAGCAGTACTTC,NA,TRBV19,NA,TRBJ2-7
CASSPFGAVGTGELFF,TGTGCCAGCAGCCCATTCGGAGCGGTCGGCACCGGGGAGCTGTTTTTT,NA,TRBV3-1/TRBV3-2,NA,TRBJ2-2
CASSQLGDPKERETQYF,TGTGCCAGCAGCCAACTTGGAGATCCCAAAGAGCGAGAGACCCAGTACTTC,NA,TRBV3-1/TRBV3-2,few,TRBJ2-5
CASSQDLALTLAKNIQYF,TGCGCCAGCAGCCAAGATCTAGCACTCACTCTAGCCAAAAACATTCAGTACTTC,NA,TRBV4-1,NA,TRBJ2-4
CASSQSSPPHRGRGYTF,TGCGCCAGCAGTCAATCATCTCCTCCCCACAGGGGGCGGGGCTACACCTTC,TRBD1,TRBV23-1,NA,TRBJ1-2
CASSKAGETQYF,TGTGCCAGCAGTAAGGCGGGGGAGACCCAGTACTTC,NA,TRBV12-3/TRBV12-4,NA,TRBJ2-5
CASSLLKREVSIETQYF,TGTGCCAGCTCACTTCTCAAGCGGGAGGTTTCTATAGAGACCCAGTACTTC,TRBD2,TRBV18,NA,TRBJ2-5
CSVEPRGTDTQYF,TGCAGCGTTGAACCACGGGGGACAGATACGCAGTATTTT,NA,TRBV29-1,NA,TRBJ2-3
CASSARGLNTEAFF,TGTGCCAGCAGCGCCAGGGGTCTGAACACTGAAGCTTTCTTT,NA,TRBV7-2,NA,TRBJ1-1
CASSVAQNYPNEQFF,TGTGCCAGCAGCGTAGCACAGAATTACCCAAATGAGCAGTTCTTC,NA,TRBV9,NA,TRBJ2-1
CASSRQEPTDTQYF,TGTGCCAGCAGCAGACAGGAACCCACAGATACGCAGTATTTT,NA,TRBV9,NA,TRBJ2-3
CASSPEPTTNEKLFF,TGTGCCAGTAGTCCGGAGCCGACTACTAATGAAAAACTGTTTTTT,NA,TRBV19,NA,TRBJ1-4
CASSQQGPDTQYF,TGTGCCAGCAGCCAGCAGGGGCCAGATACGCAGTATTTT,NA,TRBV3-1/TRBV3-2,NA,TRBJ2-3
CASSLTGRTGELFF,TGTGCCAGTAGTCTGACAGGACGCACCGGGGAGCTGTTTTTT,NA,TRBV19,NA,TRBJ2-2
CASSSAGTGGNTEAFF,TGTGCCAGCAGTTCCGCCGGGACAGGGGGGAACACTGAAGCTTTCTTT,TRBD1,TRBV7-6,once,TRBJ1-1
CASSLGSGSLNEQFF,TGTGCCAGCAGCCTCGGTAGCGGGAGTTTAAATGAGCAGTTCTTC,TRBD2,TRBV3-1/TRBV3-2,NA,TRBJ2-1